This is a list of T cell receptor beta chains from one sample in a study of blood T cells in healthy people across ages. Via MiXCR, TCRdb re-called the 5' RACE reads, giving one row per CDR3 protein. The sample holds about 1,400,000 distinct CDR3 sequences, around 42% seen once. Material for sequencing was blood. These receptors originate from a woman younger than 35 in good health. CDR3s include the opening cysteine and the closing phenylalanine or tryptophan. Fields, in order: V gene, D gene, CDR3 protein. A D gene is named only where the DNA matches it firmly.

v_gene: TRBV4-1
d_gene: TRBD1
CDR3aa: CASSHRDRGGTGAFF

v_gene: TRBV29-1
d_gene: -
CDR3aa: CSAVGAYEQYF

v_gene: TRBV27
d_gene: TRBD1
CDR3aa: CASAAQGANQPQHF

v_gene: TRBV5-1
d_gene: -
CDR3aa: CASSFRGLTDTQYF

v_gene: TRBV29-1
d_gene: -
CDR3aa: CSVQEETQYF

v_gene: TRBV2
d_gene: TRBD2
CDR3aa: CASRRAGPSNEQYF

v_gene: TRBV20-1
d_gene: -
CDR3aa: CSARPGMDNSPLHF

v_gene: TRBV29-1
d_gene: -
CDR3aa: CSFRGEHNEQFF

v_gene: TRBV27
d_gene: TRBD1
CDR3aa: CASSFSGTGVSEQYF

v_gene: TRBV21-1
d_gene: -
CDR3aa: CASSKEGAPGQGHGDTQYF

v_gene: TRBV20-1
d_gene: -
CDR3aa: CSAPGNGDGNQPQHF

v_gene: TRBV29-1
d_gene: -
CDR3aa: CSVDVARAHGYTF

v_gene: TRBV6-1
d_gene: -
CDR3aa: CASTYTSGSPAEQYF

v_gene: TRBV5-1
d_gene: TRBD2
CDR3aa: CASSALLAGGPDEQFF

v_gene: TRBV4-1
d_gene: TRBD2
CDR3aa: CASSQGTSGGLYNEQYF

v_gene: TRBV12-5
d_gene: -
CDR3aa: CASGLWAAVVVSRNEQFF

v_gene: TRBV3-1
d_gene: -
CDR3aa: CASSQEWGNEQYF

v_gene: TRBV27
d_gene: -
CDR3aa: CASRYFITDTQYF

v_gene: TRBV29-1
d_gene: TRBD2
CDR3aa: CSVAGVSGGENIQYF

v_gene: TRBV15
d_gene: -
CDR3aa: CATSRRELSNEQFF

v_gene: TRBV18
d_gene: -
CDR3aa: CASSPTLIPNTQYF

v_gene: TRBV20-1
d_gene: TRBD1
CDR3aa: CSARGADLGTDVYEQYF

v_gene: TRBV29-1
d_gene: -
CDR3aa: CSVELLGPNEQFF

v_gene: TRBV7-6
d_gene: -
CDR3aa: CASSLGPRTASYEQYF

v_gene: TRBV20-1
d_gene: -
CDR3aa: CSARQASRGTGELFF

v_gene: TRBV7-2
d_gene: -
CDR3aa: CASSRSTSQETQYF

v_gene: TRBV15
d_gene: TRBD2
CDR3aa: CATSRDGASGDTGELFF

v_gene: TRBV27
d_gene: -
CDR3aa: CASSSHRAGNYEQYF

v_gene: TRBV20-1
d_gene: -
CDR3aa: CSAWAHSYNEQFF

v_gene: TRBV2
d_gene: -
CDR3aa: CASSEGEGVGGYTF

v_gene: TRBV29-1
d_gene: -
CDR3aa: CSAASSSYEQYF

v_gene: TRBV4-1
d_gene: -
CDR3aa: CASSQVSGDSYEQYF

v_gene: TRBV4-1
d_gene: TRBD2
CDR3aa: CASSQERLAGVTDTQYF

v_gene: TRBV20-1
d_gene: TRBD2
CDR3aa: CSAAGLGGETQYF

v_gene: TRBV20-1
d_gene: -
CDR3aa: CSAAGPLPYNEQFF

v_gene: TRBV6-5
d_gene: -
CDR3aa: CASRRAGGNTEAFF

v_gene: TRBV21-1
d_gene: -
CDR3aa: CASSRDRTLSSNQPQHF

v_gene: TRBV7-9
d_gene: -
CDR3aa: CASSLVGGQETQYF

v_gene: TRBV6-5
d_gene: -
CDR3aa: CASSYSFGDSPLHF

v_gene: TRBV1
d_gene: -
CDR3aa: CTSSQVAKPSIVAGGPYTDTQYF

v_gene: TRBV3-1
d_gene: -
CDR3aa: CASSQAVARETQYF

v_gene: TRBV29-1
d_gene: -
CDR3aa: CSVENSLGSYEQYF

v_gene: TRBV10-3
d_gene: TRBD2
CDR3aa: CAISPTSGRYNEQFF

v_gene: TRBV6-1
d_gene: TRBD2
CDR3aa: CASSAGLAEGGTQYF

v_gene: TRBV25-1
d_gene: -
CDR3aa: CASSEAGLTEAFF

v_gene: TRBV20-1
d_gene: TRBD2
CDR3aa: CSAGTSGDSYEQYF

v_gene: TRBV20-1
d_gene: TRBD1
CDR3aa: CSAAQGREDEQFF